A selection of T cell receptor beta chains follows, all from one sample in a study of cytomegalovirus exposure and HLA in healthy donors. Sequencing used immunoSEQ multiplex PCR; TCRdb keeps in-frame clones, though not all of them. The data hold 100,000 or so clones, with about 80% observed a single time. Sequencing was performed on PBMCs. These receptors all come from a man aged 30 to 39 in good health and CMV-seronegative. The CDR3 runs from the conserved cysteine through the conserved F or W. A D gene is named only where the DNA matches it firmly. Clone size appears in some rows only: once, few, many, or a class for an expanded clone.

TRBJ1-3 TRBV7-8 TRBD1 . CATATGSGNTIYF TGTGCCACCGCGACAGGGAGCGGAAACACCATATATTTT
TRBJ1-5 TRBV2 . . CASKTGPIAYSNQPQHF TGTGCCAGCAAGACAGGCCCGATCGCTTATAGCAATCAGCCCCAGCATTTT
TRBJ2-5 TRBV19 TRBD2 . CASSIGAGGGRETQYF TGTGCCAGTAGTATAGGGGCGGGAGGGGGGAGAGAGACCCAGTACTTC
TRBJ2-1 TRBV9 TRBD2 . CASSAGTSGRNEQFF TGTGCCAGCAGCGCCGGGACTAGCGGGCGGAATGAGCAGTTCTTC
TRBJ1-2 TRBV6-1 . . CASTPSHQLYGYTF TGTGCCAGCACCCCCTCTCACCAGTTATATGGCTACACCTTC
TRBJ2-5 TRBV7-2 TRBD2 . CASSLRGTSGRAGETQYF TGTGCCAGCAGCTTAAGGGGGACTAGCGGGAGGGCCGGGGAGACCCAGTACTTC
TRBJ1-1 TRBV6-5 TRBD1 few CASSYSTGETEAFF TGTGCCAGCAGTTACTCGACAGGGGAAACTGAAGCTTTCTTT
TRBJ2-7 TRBV18 . . CASSPPMGLQYEQYF TGTGCCAGCTCACCACCGATGGGACTCCAATACGAGCAGTACTTC
TRBJ2-5 TRBV18 . . CASSPGLGGEETQYF TGTGCCAGCTCACCTGGCTTGGGAGGTGAAGAGACCCAGTACTTC
TRBJ2-1 TRBV6-5 . once CASSYSYGNEQFF TGTGCCAGCAGTTACTCCTACGGGAATGAGCAGTTCTTC
TRBJ2-7 TRBV6-5 . . CASSPPGTGYEQYF TGTGCCAGCAGCCCCCCCGGGACTGGCTACGAGCAGTACTTC
TRBJ2-5 TRBV28 . . CASSPRETQYF TGTGCCAGCAGTCCGCGGGAGACCCAGTACTTC
TRBJ2-5 TRBV5-1 TRBD1 . CASKATGGETQYF TGCGCCAGCAAAGCTACAGGGGGAGAGACCCAGTACTTC
TRBJ2-7 TRBV6-6 TRBD1 . CASSYSRDRVLHEQYF TGTGCCAGCAGTTACTCGAGAGACAGGGTTCTCCACGAGCAGTACTTC
TRBJ2-5 TRBV2 . . CASSGVRPGQETQYF TGTGCCAGCAGTGGTGTACGGCCGGGCCAAGAGACCCAGTACTTC
TRBJ1-1 TRBV5-1 . . CASSLGPGMNTEAFF TGCGCCAGCAGCTTGGGACCGGGTATGAACACTGAAGCTTTCTTT
TRBJ2-1 TRBV4-3 TRBD2 . CASSQRTSGVKYNEQFF TGCGCCAGCAGCCAACGTACTAGCGGGGTGAAGTACAATGAGCAGTTCTTC
TRBJ1-4 TRBV28 . . CASITRGRPNEKLFF TGTGCCAGCATCACACGAGGGCGACCTAATGAAAAACTGTTTTTT
TRBJ1-1 TRBV7-6 TRBD1 few CASSGGTGGDAEAFF TGTGCCAGCAGCGGAGGGACAGGGGGCGACGCTGAAGCTTTCTTT
TRBJ2-3 TRBV10-3 TRBD1 few CAISPRPGQGLLRADTQYF TGTGCCATCAGCCCCCGTCCGGGACAGGGGTTACTTAGGGCAGATACGCAGTATTTT
TRBJ2-5 TRBV5-4 . . CASSGGQETQYF TGTGCCAGCAGCGGCGGACAAGAGACCCAGTACTTC
TRBJ2-6 TRBV10-1 TRBD1 . CAPDRGDSGANVLTF TGCGCTCCGGACAGGGGCGACTCTGGGGCCAACGTCCTGACTTTC
TRBJ2-1 TRBV4-1 TRBD1 . CASSPTGGFRYEQFF TGCGCCAGCAGCCCGACAGGGGGCTTTAGATATGAGCAGTTCTTC
TRBJ2-1 TRBV18 TRBD2 . CASSPTGLAGVNEQFF TGTGCCAGCTCACCTACTGGACTAGCGGGAGTCAATGAGCAGTTCTTC
TRBJ2-7 TRBV18 . . CASSPLVGDQAGYEQYF TGTGCCAGCTCACCCCTCGTAGGGGATCAAGCAGGGTACGAGCAGTACTTC
TRBJ2-1 TRBV9 TRBD2 few CASSPTSGEEFF TGTGCCAGCAGCCCGACTAGCGGCGAGGAGTTCTTC
TRBJ2-3 TRBV9 . . CASSANPWGAGSDTQYF TGTGCCAGCAGCGCAAACCCGTGGGGAGCGGGCTCAGATACGCAGTATTTT
TRBJ2-7 TRBV7-9 TRBD2 . CASRKAAGGPYEQYF TGTGCCAGCAGAAAAGCGGCGGGGGGGCCCTACGAGCAGTACTTC
TRBJ2-5 TRBV7-6 TRBD2 . CASSLRLAGGQETQYF TGTGCCAGCAGCTTGCGACTAGCGGGGGGTCAAGAGACCCAGTACTTC
TRBJ2-5 TRBV18 TRBD1 . CASSRDRGETQYF TGTGCCAGCTCACGGGACAGGGGAGAGACCCAGTACTTC
TRBJ1-2 TRBV6-1 TRBD1 . CASSERGQGASNYGYTF TGTGCCAGCAGTGAACGGGGACAGGGGGCGTCTAACTATGGCTACACCTTC
TRBJ1-3 TRBV19 . few CASSPGSGNTIYF TGTGCCAGTAGTCCGGGGTCTGGAAACACCATATATTTT
TRBJ2-7 TRBV11-2 . . CASSSELRSEQYF TGTGCCAGCAGCTCGGAGTTAAGGTCCGAGCAGTACTTC
TRBJ2-1 TRBV29-1 TRBD2 . CSVDPGLREQFF TGCAGCGTTGATCCGGGACTACGAGAGCAGTTCTTC
TRBJ2-7 TRBV4-3 . . CASSRDPGQPFYEQYF TGCGCCAGCAGCCGCGACCCAGGACAGCCATTCTACGAGCAGTACTTC
TRBJ2-7 TRBV4-2 TRBD2 . CASSQGLAGPLSYEQYF TGTGCCAGCAGCCAAGGACTAGCGGGGCCTCTCTCCTACGAGCAGTACTTC
TRBJ2-7 TRBV29-1 TRBD2 few CSVGVAGGWQYF TGCAGCGTTGGGGTAGCGGGAGGATGGCAGTACTTC
TRBJ2-7 TRBV9 TRBD1 . CASSVAQGINEQYF TGTGCCAGCAGCGTGGCACAGGGGATCAACGAGCAGTACTTC
TRBJ2-1 TRBV6-5 . . CASSRRISGYNEQFF TGTGCCAGCAGCCGCAGGATTAGCGGCTACAATGAGCAGTTCTTC
TRBJ1-1 TRBV29-1 . few CSVIKNTEAFF TGCAGCGTTATCAAGAACACTGAAGCTTTCTTT
TRBJ2-5 TRBV30 . . CAWSTAGEGTQYF TGTGCCTGGAGCACCGCCGGGGAAGGGACCCAGTACTTC
TRBJ2-1 TRBV27 . . CASSFTGNEQFF TGTGCCAGCAGTTTCACAGGGAATGAGCAGTTCTTC
TRBJ2-3 TRBV5-6 . . CASSPPGLEGDTQYF TGTGCCAGCAGTCCCCCGGGACTGGAGGGAGATACGCAGTATTTT
TRBJ1-1 TRBV2 . . CASCSLNRVAEAFF TGTGCCAGCTGCAGTCTCAACAGAGTCGCTGAAGCTTTCTTT
TRBJ1-2 TRBV30 . few CAWSVTASDGYTF TGTGCCTGGAGCGTCACCGCCTCGGATGGCTACACCTTC
TRBJ2-1 TRBV13 TRBD1 . CASSTGQGVDEQFF TGTGCCAGCAGCACCGGACAGGGAGTAGATGAGCAGTTCTTC
TRBJ2-7 TRBV25-1 . once CASSDEKEKLYEQYF TGTGCCAGCAGTGACGAGAAGGAGAAACTGTACGAGCAGTACTTC
TRBJ1-3 TRBV7-8 . . CASSSRQASSGNTIYF TGTGCCAGCAGCTCCCGACAGGCCAGCTCTGGAAACACCATATATTTT
TRBJ2-3 TRBV13 TRBD1 . CASSSGTGVTDTQYF TGTGCCAGCAGCTCAGGGACAGGGGTAACAGATACGCAGTATTTT
TRBJ1-3 TRBV4-1 . . CASSQVTSSGNTIYF TGCGCCAGCAGCCAAGTCACTAGCTCTGGAAACACCATATATTTT
TRBJ2-7 TRBV30 TRBD1 . CAWDRGHSEQYF TGTGCCTGGGACAGGGGGCATAGTGAGCAGTACTTC
TRBJ1-5 TRBV28 . . CASRTSGLSNQPQHF TGTGCCAGCAGGACGTCGGGGTTAAGCAATCAGCCCCAGCATTTT
TRBJ2-2 TRBV2 TRBD1 . CATGTGLTGELFF TGTGCCACCGGGACAGGATTAACCGGGGAGCTGTTTTTT
TRBJ2-2 TRBV30 . . CAWSAPGRGSTGELFF TGTGCCTGGAGCGCCCCGGGAAGAGGGAGTACCGGGGAGCTGTTTTTT
TRBJ2-1 TRBV29-1 TRBD2 . CSVEDPLLAFSYNEQFF TGCAGCGTTGAAGACCCCTTACTAGCGTTCTCCTACAATGAGCAGTTCTTC
TRBJ2-1 TRBV27 . . CASSSSGGSYNEQFF TGTGCCAGCAGTTCAAGCGGAGGCTCCTACAATGAGCAGTTCTTC
TRBJ2-3 TRBV2 . . CASHPLLGTFTDTQYF TGTGCCAGCCACCCGCTCTTGGGGACATTCACAGATACGCAGTATTTT
TRBJ2-7 TRBV30 TRBD1 few CAWVRQGLGEQYF TGTGCCTGGGTCCGACAGGGTCTGGGCGAGCAGTACTTC